The clone carrying this T cell receptor (beta chain) was counted many times. The antigen is not known. CDR1 is MNHEY and CDR2 is SVGAGI in the germline V gene. This CDR3 has 14 residues. V gave up 0 bases and J gave up 3 bases, with 8 bases separating them. The study amplified TCR beta CDR3 regions using RNA transcripts. HTBI primers primed a first-round RT-PCR, and a second-round multiplex PCR followed. Via MiXCR, TCRdb re-called the multiplex PCR reads, giving one row per CDR3 protein. The sample contains roughly 350,000 distinct CDR3 sequences, roughly 17% of which appear only once. If no ophthalmopathy appeared within 18 months of follow-up, hyperthyroidism was termed stable. This specimen comes from a study of Graves' ophthalmopathy and Graves' hyperthyroidism. Study findings and constraints: Most thyroid clonotypes with frequency above 0.001 were detected in blood too.

This clonotype was sampled from an adult woman with stable Graves' hyperthyroidism. Sequenced: peripheral blood. The rearrangement links TRBV6-5 to TRBJ1-2, with a weak D call TRBD1 (6 bases). The CDR3 reads CASSYSSGDYGYTF. The CDR3 nucleotides read TGTGCCAGCAGTTACTCGTCAGGGGACTATGGCTACACCTTC.